This T cell receptor beta chain was sequenced in a study of technical replicates of blood from a few donors. The CDR3 runs to 17 residues. Germline lookup yields CDR1 SGHTA and CDR2 FQGTGA. The J segment lost 10 bases and the V segment lost 5 bases, leaving 13 bases of the junction unmatched. Only in-frame clones appear in the TCRdb table, and some are missing; sequencing was by immunoSEQ multiplex PCR. Found here are approximately 70,000 clones, around 97% of them singletons; the top ten hold 0.22%. The sequence was collected from a human donor in good health. Sample: T cells isolated from PBMCs. V and J are TRBV7-3 and TRBJ2-6; 11 bases agree with TRBD1. CDR3 in amino acids: CASSHPNRTGGPNVLTF. DNA for the CDR3: TGTGCCAGCAGCCACCCAAATAGGACAGGGGGCCCGAACGTCCTGACTTTC. Full variable domain (outside the CDR3, taken from reference TRBV7-3 and TRBJ2-6): GAGVSQTPSNKVTEKGKYVELRCDPISGHTALYWYRQSLGQGPEFLIYFQGTGAADDSGLPNDRFFAVRPEGSVSTLKIQRTERGDSAVYLCASSHPNRTGGPNVLTFGAGSRLTVL.